The TCR beta chain described here comes from a study of cytomegalovirus exposure and HLA in healthy donors. Germline trimming cut 6 bases from V and 5 bases from J; bases unmatched to any gene: 6. There are 14 residues in the CDR3. Germline-derived CDR1 and CDR2 are SGHAT and FQNNGV. The study ran its PCR with 60 Vbeta and 13 Jbeta primers. Here immunoSEQ multiplex PCR was the method, and the copy in TCRdb shows in-frame clones only, minus some. The sample has approximately 190,000 clones, 82% seen once. Source material: PBMCs. This TCR was sampled from a woman aged 45-65 years in good health and CMV-seropositive. The chain has TRBV11-2 and TRBJ1-4, with TRBD1 identical over 7 bases. The CDR3 DNA follows: TGTGCCAGCAGGCGGACAGGACGCAATGAAAAACTGTTTTTT. It yields the protein CASRRTGRNEKLFF.